What follows are 27 T cell receptor beta chains derived from one specimen sequenced in a study of T cell repertoires in cytomegalovirus infection. In TCRdb, the reads were re-called with MiXCR into one record per CDR3 protein. Among roughly 500,000 distinct CDR3 sequences listed, under 55% were seen once. No cognate antigen is known for these TCRs. The sample here was cultured PBMCs, taken from culture after CMV antigen stimulation. The receptors were sampled from a human donor in good health (CMV status not recorded). Some clones in this sample may be carry-over from other donors' samples.

In this sample, this clonotype turned up a few times. V is TRBV7-9 and J is TRBJ1-2; D not resolved. This CDR3 has 14 amino acids. The germline gives CDR1 SEHNR, CDR2 FQNEAQ (reference sequence). The V and J ends lost 5 bases and 2 bases respectively, with 12 bases between them. In nucleotides, the CDR3 is TGTGCCAGCAGCCCCCCGGGCGGAAACTATGGCTACACCTTC. Protein sequence: CASSPPGGNYGYTF.

A note on this clonotype: Germline and junction disagree at one end, which may indicate a read error. The chain carries TRBV7-6 and TRBJ2-1; the match to TRBD1 covers 8 bases. The CDR3 runs to 13 residues. Germline V gene data show CDR1 as SGHVS and CDR2 as FNYEAQ. CDR3 loop: CASSLVSDREADF. CDR3 nucleotides: TGTGCCAGCAGCTTAGTATCGGACAGGGAAGCGGACTTC.

V gene TRBV7-2 combines with J gene TRBJ1-5; D ambiguous. The CDR3 extends over 14 amino acids. The V end lost 2 bases, the J end lost 6 bases, and 11 bases lay between the germline ends. Germline V gene lookup returns CDR1 SGHTA and CDR2 FQGNSA. DNA of the CDR3: TGTGCCAGCAGCTTATCCCCCTTAGGTCAGCCCCAGCATTTT. Translation: CASSLSPLGQPQHF. The whole variable domain, filled in from reference TRBV7-2 and TRBJ1-5, reads GAGVSQSPSNKVTEKGKDVELRCDPISGHTALYWYRQSLGQGLEFLIYFQGNSAPDKSGLPSDRFSAERTGGSVSTLTIQRTQQEDSAVYLCASSLSPLGQPQHFGDGTRLSIL.

This clonotype was found a few times. The V gene is TRBV19, the J gene TRBJ2-2; 9 positions match TRBD1. The CDR3 loop spans 16 amino acids. Germline V lookup: CDR1 LNHDA, CDR2 SQIVND (reference sequence). V trimming: 5 bases; J trimming: 3 bases; junction bases outside the gene matches: 7. CDR3 residues: CASSRGQGTYTGELFF. CDR3 DNA: TGTGCCAGTAGTCGCGGACAGGGGACATACACCGGGGAGCTGTTTTTT.

The rearrangement joins TRBV19 to TRBJ2-3, with 12 bases fitting TRBD2. The CDR3 contains 16 residues. The ends lost 5 bases at V and 6 bases at J; junction bases unmatched: 9. The germline V gene has CDR1 LNHDA and CDR2 SQIVND (reference sequence). CDR3 amino acids: CASSPIGLAGRDTQYF. CDR3 DNA: TGTGCCAGTAGTCCGATCGGACTAGCGGGAAGGGATACGCAGTATTTT.

The rearrangement links TRBV7-2 to TRBJ1-6; the D is unclear. V was cut by 3 bases and J by 9 bases, with 12 bases left in between. Germline V gene sequence: CDR1 SGHTA, CDR2 FQGNSA. This CDR3 is built from 14 residues. The CDR3 reads CASSLQYRGSPLHF. As DNA, the CDR3 is TGTGCCAGCAGCTTGCAATACAGAGGTTCACCCCTCCACTTT.

The V call is TRBV10-3, the J call TRBJ1-6; D call uncertain. Deletions cut 3 bases from V and 9 bases from J, with 9 bases between. Germline-derived CDR1 and CDR2 are ENHRY and SYGVKD. The CDR3 is 13 residues long. The CDR3, as DNA: TGTGCCATCAGTGATACTGCGGGTTCACCCCTCCACTTT. It codes for CAISDTAGSPLHF.

The genes are TRBV6-8 and TRBJ1-6; no reliable D call. Per the germline V gene, CDR1 is MNHGY and CDR2 is SAAAGT. The CDR3 has 14 residues. Trimming shortened V by 7 bases and J by 7 bases, and 14 bases separated the two germline ends. CDR3 nucleotide sequence: TGTGCCAGCACCAAGACCTGGCGAAATTCACCCCTCCACTTT. Protein product: CASTKTWRNSPLHF.

V gene TRBV5-4 combines with J gene TRBJ2-7; D is undetermined. The V gene lost 4 bases and the J gene lost 2 bases, with 10 bases spanning the gap. CDR3 length equals 13 residues. CDR1 SGHNT and CDR2 YYREEE come from the germline V gene (reference sequence). CDR3 DNA: TGTGCCAGCAGCGTGAACCCCGCCTACGAGCAGTACTTC. It is translated as CASSVNPAYEQYF. Complete variable domain (other parts from reference TRBV5-4 and TRBJ2-7): ETGVTQSPTHLIKTRGQQVTLRCSSQSGHNTVSWYQQALGQGPQFIFQYYREEENGRGNFPPRFSGLQFPNYSSELNVNALELDDSALYLCASSVNPAYEQYFGPGTRLTVT.

This clonotype was seen many times. This sequence joins TRBV7-8 and TRBJ1-1, with D possibly matching TRBD1 (5 bases). In germline, CDR1 is SGHVS, CDR2 FQNEAQ. This CDR3 has 16 amino acids. V lost 1 base, J lost 3 bases, and 15 bases lay in between. CDR3 nucleotides: TGTGCCAGCAGCTTAGTCCCAGGGTGGGATCACACTGAAGCTTTCTTT. Its translation: CASSLVPGWDHTEAFF. The full variable domain, with the rest looked up from reference TRBV7-8 and TRBJ1-1, is GAGVSQSPRYKVAKRGQDVALRCDPISGHVSLFWYQQALGQGPEFLTYFQNEAQLDKSGLPSDRFFAERPEGSVSTLKIQRTQQEDSAVYLCASSLVPGWDHTEAFFGQGTRLTVV.

The chain uses TRBV4-1 and TRBJ1-5; D perhaps matches TRBD1 (6 bases). Germline V gene sequence: CDR1 MGHRA, CDR2 YSYEKL. This CDR3 is 17 amino acids long. V shed 0 bases and J shed 3 bases, with 15 bases lying between them. The CDR3 here is CASSQEIGQTYNQPQHF. The CDR3 region has the DNA TGCGCCAGCAGCCAAGAAATAGGACAGACTTACAATCAGCCCCAGCATTTT.

V gene TRBV7-9 combines with J gene TRBJ2-7, with a weak D call TRBD1 (6 bases). CDR3 size: 19 residues. V lost 0 bases, J lost 3 bases, and 24 bases lay in between. In germline, CDR1 is SEHNR, CDR2 FQNEAQ (reference sequence). The CDR3: CASSLAWGHKAEAVYEQYF. CDR3 nucleotides: TGTGCCAGCAGCTTAGCGTGGGGGCACAAGGCAGAGGCCGTCTACGAGCAGTACTTC.

V is TRBV20-1 and J is TRBJ1-2; possible D gene TRBD1, 5 bases. The CDR3 has 13 residues. V lost 6 bases to trimming and J lost 4 bases, with 15 bases between them. Looked up from germline, CDR1 is DFQATT and CDR2 is SNEGSKA (reference sequence). CDR3 coding DNA: TGCAGTGCCCCCCGGACACGGGGCTATGGCTACACCTTC. It specifies CSAPRTRGYGYTF.

The chain carries TRBV6-1 and TRBJ2-2, with D unresolved. CDR3 size: 16 residues. The germline CDR1 and CDR2 sequences are MNHNS and SASEGT. Trimming removed 2 bases at V and 1 base at J, with 11 bases between. This CDR3 is CASSERFAENTGELFF. In DNA form, the CDR3 reads TGTGCCAGCAGTGAACGATTCGCGGAGAACACCGGGGAGCTGTTTTTT.

Ten or more counts support this clonotype. This rearrangement joins TRBV7-2 to TRBJ2-7; TRBD2 matches at 7 bases. The CDR3 runs to 16 residues. J lost 2 bases, V lost 0 bases, and 7 bases had no gene match. CDR1 is SGHTA and CDR2 is FQGNSA in the germline V gene. For the CDR3, the DNA is TGTGCCAGCAGCTTAGCGTCCACTAGCGCGACCTACGAGCAGTACTTC. Translating it yields CASSLASTSATYEQYF.

This clonotype was seen ten or more times. This rearrangement joins TRBV7-6 to TRBJ2-5, with D maybe TRBD2 (5 bases). V was trimmed by 8 bases and J by 1 base, leaving 11 bases between them. This CDR3 region has 13 residues. Germline lookup yields CDR1 SGHVS and CDR2 FNYEAQ. This CDR3 is CASVSAGQETQYF. The CDR3, as DNA: TGTGCCAGCGTCTCTGCGGGCCAAGAGACCCAGTACTTC.

V gene TRBV2 combines with J gene TRBJ2-1; 9 bases are shared with TRBD2. V was clipped by 4 bases and J by 8 bases; unmatched bases: 3. This CDR3 contains 13 residues. Germline values: CDR1 SNHLY, CDR2 FYNNEI. The CDR3 loop reads CASSGGRGYEQFF. In DNA form, the CDR3 reads TGTGCCAGCAGTGGCGGGAGGGGGTATGAGCAGTTCTTC.

V gene TRBV6-6 combines with J gene TRBJ2-7; a weak D match, TRBD1 (6 bases). V was pared by 7 bases and J by 2 bases, with 18 bases between. Per germline, CDR1 MNHNY and CDR2 SVGAGI (reference sequence). There are 15 residues in the CDR3. CDR3 loop: CASTPSPGQAYEQYF. In DNA, the CDR3 is TGTGCCAGCACCCCCAGCCCGGGACAAGCCTACGAGCAGTACTTC.

This clonotype was observed a few times. V usage is TRBV6-6 and J usage is TRBJ2-2, with a tentative D call TRBD2 (6 bases). With 0 bases removed from V and 1 base from J, the gap between germline ends came to 12 bases. This CDR3 is 17 amino acids long. Germline lookup yields CDR1 MNHNY and CDR2 SVGAGI (reference sequence). The CDR3 spells CASSYSIASVNTGELFF. The DNA for the CDR3 is TGTGCCAGCAGTTACTCGATCGCTAGCGTGAACACCGGGGAGCTGTTTTTT.

The chain combines TRBV20-1 with TRBJ1-6; D remains ambiguous. The V gene lost 0 bases and the J gene lost 8 bases, with 8 bases spanning the gap. The CDR3 covers 13 residues. CDR1 is DFQATT and CDR2 is SNEGSKA in the germline V gene (reference sequence). The CDR3 loop reads CSARDSADSPLHF. The DNA of the CDR3 is TGCAGTGCTAGAGATAGCGCAGATTCACCCCTCCACTTT.

The rearrangement uses TRBV28 and TRBJ1-2; D remains ambiguous. The CDR3 is 16 residues long. Germline CDR1 is MDHEN and CDR2 is SYDVKM. V was shortened by 1 base and J by 7 bases, with 19 bases between the two germline ends. The DNA of the CDR3 is TGTGCCAGCAGTTTATTTGGCGGGTCGCCGGTAGGTGGCTACACCTTC. Protein sequence: CASSLFGGSPVGGYTF.

The rearrangement joins TRBV6-2 or TRBV6-3 to TRBJ2-5, with TRBD1 as a possible D gene (6 bases). Per the germline V gene, CDR1 is MNHEY and CDR2 is SVGEGT. CDR3 length: 14 amino acids. V lost 5 bases and J lost 5, with 15 bases in between. In nucleotides, the CDR3 is TGTGCCAGCAGTCGGGCAGGGGCCCGGGAGACCCAGTACTTC. This sequence encodes CASSRAGARETQYF.

The V call is TRBV7-8, the J call TRBJ1-6, with 7 bases fitting TRBD1. This CDR3 has 14 amino acids. V trimming: 7 bases; J trimming: 4 bases; junction bases outside the gene matches: 4. The V gene's germline CDR1 is SGHVS and CDR2 FQNEAQ. CDR3 in DNA: TGTGCCAGCAAAGGGGGCCCTTATAATTCACCCCTCCACTTT. Translation: CASKGGPYNSPLHF.

This clonotype was seen a few times. This chain links TRBV7-6 with TRBJ2-2; D may be TRBD1 or TRBD2 (6 bases each). Trimming removed 8 bases from V and 5 bases from J, with 15 bases in between. The CDR3 runs to 14 residues. Germline-derived CDR1 and CDR2 are SGHVS and FNYEAQ. The CDR3 DNA reads as TGTGCCAGCGGGGGGCGTTATGGAACCGGGGAGCTGTTTTTT. It codes for CASGGRYGTGELFF.

The J gene is TRBJ2-7, the V gene TRBV28; TRBD2 matches at 8 bases. This CDR3 is 15 amino acids long. Trimming at V came to 8 bases and at J to 2 bases, leaving 11 bases not matched to a gene. CDR1 and CDR2 from the germline V gene are MDHEN and SYDVKM. CDR3 in DNA: TGTGCCAGCGGGGGGTCTAGCGGGCTCACCTACGAGCAGTACTTC. Amino acid sequence: CASGGSSGLTYEQYF.

The chain links TRBV10-3 to TRBJ1-1; TRBD1 aligns across 10 bases. Per germline, CDR1 ENHRY and CDR2 SYGVKD. The CDR3 contains 14 residues. V was pared by 7 bases and J by 1 base, with 3 bases of the junction left unmatched. The CDR3 sequence is CAITRQGANTEAFF. The CDR3 DNA sequence: TGTGCCATCACCCGACAGGGGGCGAACACTGAAGCTTTCTTT.

There are a few counts of this clonotype. The chain joins TRBV3-1 to TRBJ2-3, with a weak D call TRBD2 (7 bases). Looked up from germline, CDR1 is LGHDT and CDR2 is YNNKEL (reference sequence). V was clipped by 3 bases and J by 5 bases, with 15 bases between them. The CDR3 has 15 amino acids. In nucleotides, the CDR3 is TGTGCCAGCAGCCAGGGGGCGACGGGAGGAGATACGCAGTATTTT. It is translated as CASSQGATGGDTQYF.